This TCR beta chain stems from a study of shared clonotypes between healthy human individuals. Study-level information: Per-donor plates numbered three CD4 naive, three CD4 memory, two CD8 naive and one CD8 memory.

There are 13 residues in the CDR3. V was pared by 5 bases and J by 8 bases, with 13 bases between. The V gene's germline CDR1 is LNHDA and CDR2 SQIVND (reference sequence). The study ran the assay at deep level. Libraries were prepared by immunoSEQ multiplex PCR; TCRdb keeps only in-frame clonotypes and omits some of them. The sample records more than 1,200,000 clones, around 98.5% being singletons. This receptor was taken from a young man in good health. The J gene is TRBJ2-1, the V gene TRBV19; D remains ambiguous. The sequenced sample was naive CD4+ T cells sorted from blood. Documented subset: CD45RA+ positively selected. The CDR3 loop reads CASSWHKGDEQFF. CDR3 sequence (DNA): TGTGCCAGTAGTTGGCACAAGGGCGATGAGCAGTTCTTC.